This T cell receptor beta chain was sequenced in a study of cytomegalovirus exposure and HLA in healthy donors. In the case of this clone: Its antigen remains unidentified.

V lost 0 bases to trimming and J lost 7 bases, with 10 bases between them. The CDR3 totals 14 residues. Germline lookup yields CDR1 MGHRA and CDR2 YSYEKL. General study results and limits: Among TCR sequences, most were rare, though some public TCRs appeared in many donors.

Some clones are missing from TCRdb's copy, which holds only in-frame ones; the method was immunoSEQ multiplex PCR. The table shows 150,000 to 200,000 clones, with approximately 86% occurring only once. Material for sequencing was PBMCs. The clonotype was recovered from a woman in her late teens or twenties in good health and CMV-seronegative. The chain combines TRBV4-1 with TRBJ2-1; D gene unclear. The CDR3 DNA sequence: TGCGCCAGCAGCCAAGATCCCACAGAAAATGAGCAGTTCTTC. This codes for CASSQDPTENEQFF.